Listed below are T cell receptor beta chains from one sample, sequenced in a study of Graves' ophthalmopathy and Graves' hyperthyroidism. Each CDR3 protein gets one entry after TCRdb re-called the multiplex PCR reads with MiXCR. Here the sample spans hundreds of thousands of distinct CDR3 sequences, around 45% being singletons. Sequenced material: peripheral blood. These receptors originate from an adult man with Graves' ophthalmopathy. CDR3s include the opening cysteine and the closing phenylalanine or tryptophan. A D gene is named only where the DNA matches it firmly. Size is omitted from some rows. Given values are once, few, many or a class for expanded clones.

j_call: TRBJ2-7
v_call: TRBV15
clone_size: NA
d_call: NA
cdr3_nt: TGTGCCAGCAGCCAAGAAGGGGTCGGCGAGCAGTACTTC
cdr3_aa: CASSQEGVGEQYF

j_call: TRBJ1-5
v_call: TRBV29-1
clone_size: NA
d_call: TRBD1
cdr3_nt: TGCAGCGTCCCCGGGACAGGGGACAATCAGCCCCAGCATTTT
cdr3_aa: CSVPGTGDNQPQHF

j_call: TRBJ2-3
v_call: TRBV7-3
clone_size: NA
d_call: NA
cdr3_nt: TGTGCCAGCAGCCTAAGGAGGGGTCTCACAGATACGCAGTATTTT
cdr3_aa: CASSLRRGLTDTQYF

j_call: TRBJ2-7
v_call: TRBV29-1
clone_size: few
d_call: NA
cdr3_nt: TGCAGCGTTGAATCGGGGAGCTCCTACGAGCAGTACTTC
cdr3_aa: CSVESGSSYEQYF

j_call: TRBJ2-7
v_call: TRBV7-2
clone_size: NA
d_call: TRBD2
cdr3_nt: TGTGCCAGCAGTTCTCAGGGGCTAGCGGGAGAGTCCTACGAGCAGTACTTC
cdr3_aa: CASSSQGLAGESYEQYF

j_call: TRBJ1-2
v_call: TRBV29-1
clone_size: NA
d_call: TRBD1
cdr3_nt: TGCAGCGTTGAAATGAGGGGACAGGGGTCTAACTATGGCTACACCTTC
cdr3_aa: CSVEMRGQGSNYGYTF

j_call: TRBJ2-2
v_call: TRBV12-3/TRBV12-4
clone_size: few
d_call: NA
cdr3_nt: TGTGCCAGCAGTCCAGTCCGCCGGAACACCGGGGAGCTGTTTTTT
cdr3_aa: CASSPVRRNTGELFF

j_call: TRBJ2-7
v_call: TRBV29-1
clone_size: few
d_call: NA
cdr3_nt: TGCAACGTTGAAGAGGCGGACACCGAGCAGTACTTC
cdr3_aa: CNVEEADTEQYF

j_call: TRBJ2-7
v_call: TRBV20-1
clone_size: few
d_call: NA
cdr3_nt: TGCAGCACTGGGACCGCTGAGGAGCAGTACTTC
cdr3_aa: CSTGTAEEQYF

j_call: TRBJ2-5
v_call: TRBV29-1
clone_size: medium-sized
d_call: TRBD2
cdr3_nt: TGCAGCGAAACTAGCGGGAGGGATGGAGAGACCCAGTACTTC
cdr3_aa: CSETSGRDGETQYF

j_call: TRBJ2-2
v_call: TRBV19
clone_size: many
d_call: NA
cdr3_nt: TGTGCCAGCGGAGGCAGGGGGGGCATCGGGGAGCTGTTTTTT
cdr3_aa: CASGGRGGIGELFF

j_call: TRBJ2-7
v_call: TRBV7-2
clone_size: NA
d_call: NA
cdr3_nt: TGTGCCAGCAGCCGTCCTAGCTACGAGCAGTACTTC
cdr3_aa: CASSRPSYEQYF

j_call: TRBJ2-7
v_call: TRBV29-1
clone_size: few
d_call: TRBD2
cdr3_nt: TGCAGCGTTGAAGAACGTGGTCGAGCGGGGGGCCGCTACGAGCAGTACTTC
cdr3_aa: CSVEERGRAGGRYEQYF

j_call: TRBJ2-2
v_call: TRBV10-3
clone_size: many
d_call: NA
cdr3_nt: TGTGCCATCAGTTCCGCGGGGAACACCGGGGAGCTGTTTTTT
cdr3_aa: CAISSAGNTGELFF

j_call: TRBJ1-2
v_call: TRBV12-3/TRBV12-4
clone_size: NA
d_call: NA
cdr3_nt: TGTGCCAGCAGTTCGAGTTCGAGAGCTAACTATGGCTACACCTTC
cdr3_aa: CASSSSSRANYGYTF

j_call: TRBJ2-7
v_call: TRBV10-3
clone_size: NA
d_call: NA
cdr3_nt: TGTGCCAGCAGCTCGTCCGGCTACGAGCAGTACTTC
cdr3_aa: CASSSSGYEQYF

j_call: TRBJ1-4
v_call: TRBV19
clone_size: few
d_call: NA
cdr3_nt: TGTGCCAGTAGTAGCCTCGAAAATGAAAAACTGTTTTTT
cdr3_aa: CASSSLENEKLFF

j_call: TRBJ1-4
v_call: TRBV20-1
clone_size: NA
d_call: NA
cdr3_nt: TGCAGTGCTAGTGGGCCCCGACCTAATGAAAAACTGTTTTTT
cdr3_aa: CSASGPRPNEKLFF

j_call: TRBJ1-5
v_call: TRBV6-1
clone_size: few
d_call: NA
cdr3_nt: TGTGCCAGCAGGGAGAAGGAGGGGAATAGCAATCAGCCCCAGCATTTT
cdr3_aa: CASREKEGNSNQPQHF

j_call: TRBJ1-2
v_call: TRBV6-1
clone_size: few
d_call: NA
cdr3_nt: TGTGCCAGCAGTGAGAGGGGGAGCGGCTATGGCTACACCTTC
cdr3_aa: CASSERGSGYGYTF

j_call: TRBJ2-7
v_call: TRBV11-2
clone_size: many
d_call: NA
cdr3_nt: TGTGCCAGCAGCTTGGACAGTTACGAGCAGTACTTC
cdr3_aa: CASSLDSYEQYF

j_call: TRBJ1-4
v_call: TRBV5-1
clone_size: NA
d_call: TRBD1
cdr3_nt: TGCGCCAGCCGGGACAGGCAGGATGAAAAACTGTTTTTT
cdr3_aa: CASRDRQDEKLFF

j_call: TRBJ2-5
v_call: TRBV5-4
clone_size: NA
d_call: TRBD2
cdr3_nt: TGTGCCAGCAGCTTGGCGGGTAGCGGGGAGGGTTGGGAGGCCCAGTACTTC
cdr3_aa: CASSLAGSGEGWEAQYF

j_call: TRBJ2-7
v_call: TRBV18
clone_size: NA
d_call: NA
cdr3_nt: TGTGCCAGCTCACCAACTCAGGGTTACGGGGAGAGGGACTTC
cdr3_aa: CASSPTQGYGERDF

j_call: TRBJ1-5
v_call: TRBV10-1
clone_size: few
d_call: TRBD1
cdr3_nt: TGCGCCAGCAGTCACGTCCGGGACAGACTAGCTCATAGCAATCAGCCCCAGCATTTT
cdr3_aa: CASSHVRDRLAHSNQPQHF

j_call: TRBJ2-1
v_call: TRBV20-1
clone_size: NA
d_call: TRBD2
cdr3_nt: TGCAGTGCTCCGCAGCGGGAGGGCTACAATGAGCAGTTCTTC
cdr3_aa: CSAPQREGYNEQFF

j_call: TRBJ2-7
v_call: TRBV12-3/TRBV12-4
clone_size: NA
d_call: TRBD1
cdr3_nt: TGTGCCAGCACTGACAGGGGCCCCTACGAGCAGTACTTC
cdr3_aa: CASTDRGPYEQYF

j_call: TRBJ2-7
v_call: TRBV10-3
clone_size: NA
d_call: TRBD1
cdr3_nt: TGTGCCATCAGTCGACAGGGGGCGGGTGAGCAGTACTTC
cdr3_aa: CAISRQGAGEQYF

j_call: TRBJ2-7
v_call: TRBV7-2
clone_size: NA
d_call: NA
cdr3_nt: TGTGCCAGCAGCTCCGTTTTAGGGCAGTACTTC
cdr3_aa: CASSSVLGQYF

j_call: TRBJ1-1
v_call: TRBV7-8
clone_size: NA
d_call: NA
cdr3_nt: TGTGCCAGCAGCCAAGGTCCAGGTGAAGCTTTCTTT
cdr3_aa: CASSQGPGEAFF

j_call: TRBJ2-7
v_call: TRBV4-2
clone_size: NA
d_call: TRBD2
cdr3_nt: TGTGCCAGCAGCCAAGAAGGTAGCGGGATCTCCTACGAGCAGTACTTC
cdr3_aa: CASSQEGSGISYEQYF

j_call: TRBJ2-7
v_call: TRBV29-1
clone_size: few
d_call: TRBD1
cdr3_nt: TGCAGCGTTGAGACGAGGGGGACAGACTCCTACGAGCAGTACTTC
cdr3_aa: CSVETRGTDSYEQYF

j_call: TRBJ2-7
v_call: TRBV18
clone_size: once
d_call: TRBD2
cdr3_nt: TGTGCCAGCTCACCTAGAGCGGGAGGTTCCTACGAGCAGTACTTC
cdr3_aa: CASSPRAGGSYEQYF

j_call: TRBJ1-2
v_call: TRBV6-1
clone_size: few
d_call: NA
cdr3_nt: TGTGCCAGCACCGAAGGACCCAGCCGATTGTCTGATGGCTACACCTTC
cdr3_aa: CASTEGPSRLSDGYTF

j_call: TRBJ1-4
v_call: TRBV2
clone_size: few
d_call: TRBD1
cdr3_nt: TGTGCCAGCAGTGAGGGACAGGGGATCGCAACTAATGAAAAACTGTTTTTT
cdr3_aa: CASSEGQGIATNEKLFF

j_call: TRBJ2-7
v_call: TRBV7-2
clone_size: NA
d_call: TRBD2
cdr3_nt: TGTGCCAGCAGCTTAGCGGGTGGAGCGGGGGGCCGGGTTACCTACGAGCAGTACTTC
cdr3_aa: CASSLAGGAGGRVTYEQYF

j_call: TRBJ2-2
v_call: TRBV19
clone_size: few
d_call: TRBD2
cdr3_nt: TGTGCCAGTAGAACTAGCGGGAGCGCCGGGGAGCTGTTTTTT
cdr3_aa: CASRTSGSAGELFF

j_call: TRBJ2-2
v_call: TRBV2
clone_size: few
d_call: NA
cdr3_nt: TGTGCCAGCAGATGGGGGGCGAACACCGGGGAGCTGTTTTTT
cdr3_aa: CASRWGANTGELFF

j_call: TRBJ2-5
v_call: TRBV12-3/TRBV12-4
clone_size: NA
d_call: NA
cdr3_nt: TGTGCCAGCAGGATGGGGGGCGCGGGGGAGACCCAGTACTTC
cdr3_aa: CASRMGGAGETQYF

j_call: TRBJ2-1
v_call: TRBV9
clone_size: NA
d_call: TRBD2
cdr3_nt: TGTGCCAGCAGCTTAGCTGGTGGGCGGGAGGGCCGTGTAGGGCAGTTCTTC
cdr3_aa: CASSLAGGREGRVGQFF

j_call: TRBJ1-4
v_call: TRBV2
clone_size: NA
d_call: NA
cdr3_nt: TGTGCCAGCAGTCCGGGCGGAGCTATGAATGAAAAACTGTTTTTT
cdr3_aa: CASSPGGAMNEKLFF

j_call: TRBJ2-7
v_call: TRBV28
clone_size: NA
d_call: NA
cdr3_nt: TGTGCCAGCAGTCACCCGGGATACCTACACGAGCGGTACTTC
cdr3_aa: CASSHPGYLHERYF